This TCR beta chain stems from a study of cytomegalovirus exposure and HLA in healthy donors. The donors were part of the roughly 120-subject validation cohort, which stood apart from the approximately 670-subject first cohort. Measured with immunoSEQ multiplex PCR; TCRdb has only the in-frame clones, and not every one. This sample carries 150,000 to 200,000 clones, about 89% of them seen once, and the ten largest clones take roughly 2.5%. V lost 2 bases and J lost 7, with 9 bases in between. This CDR3 has 13 residues. CDR1 is MDHEN, CDR2 SYDVKM, per germline. This sequence originates from a man aged 18 to 30 in good health and CMV-seropositive. V usage is TRBV28 and J usage is TRBJ2-1; D possibly corresponds to TRBD1 (7 bases). Sequencing input: PBMCs. In DNA, the CDR3 is TGTGCCAGCAGTTTACAGGGGGGTAATGAGCAGTTCTTC. Translated: CASSLQGGNEQFF.